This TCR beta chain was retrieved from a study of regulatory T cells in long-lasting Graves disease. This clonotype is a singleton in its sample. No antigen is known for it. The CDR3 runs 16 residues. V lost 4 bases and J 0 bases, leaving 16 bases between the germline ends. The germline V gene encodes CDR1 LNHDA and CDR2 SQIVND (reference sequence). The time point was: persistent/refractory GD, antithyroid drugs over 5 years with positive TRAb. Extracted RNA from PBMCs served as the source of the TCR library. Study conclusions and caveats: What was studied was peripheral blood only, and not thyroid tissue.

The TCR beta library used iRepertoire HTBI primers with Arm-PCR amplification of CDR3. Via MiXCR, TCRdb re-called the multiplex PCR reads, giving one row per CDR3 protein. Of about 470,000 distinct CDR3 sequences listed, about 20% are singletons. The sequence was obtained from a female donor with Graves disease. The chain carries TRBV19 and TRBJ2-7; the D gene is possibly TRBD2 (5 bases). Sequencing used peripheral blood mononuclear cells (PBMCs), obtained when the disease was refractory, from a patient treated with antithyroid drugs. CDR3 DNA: TGTGCCAGTAGTACATCGGGGTCTCGATTCTCCTACGAGCAGTACTTC. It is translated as CASSTSGSRFSYEQYF.